Shown below are 26 T cell receptor beta chains from a single sample sequenced in a study of shared clonotypes between healthy human individuals. It was CD45RO-negative cells, positively selected for CCR7, that made up naive CD8 cells, with terminally differentiated effector memory CD45RA+ cells excluded. Some clones are missing from TCRdb's copy, which holds only in-frame ones; the method was immunoSEQ multiplex PCR. The sample lists almost 700,000 clones, about 90% occurring once. The material sequenced was naive CD8+ T cells sorted from blood. All receptors derive from a man aged 30 to 39 in good health.

The chain links TRBV5-1 to TRBJ2-5; 9 bases line up with TRBD1. Germline-derived CDR1 and CDR2 are SGHRS and YFSETQ. The trim removed 3 bases at V and 4 bases at J, leaving 7 bases unmatched. The CDR3 has 15 amino acids. The DNA of the CDR3 is TGCGCCAGCAGCTCTTCTGACAGGGGGGGAGAGACCCAGTACTTC. It encodes CASSSSDRGGETQYF.

This sequence joins TRBV30 and TRBJ2-3; tentatively, D is TRBD2 (6 bases). Germline-derived CDR1 and CDR2 are GTSNPN and SVGIG (reference sequence). CDR3 length: 15 residues. V lost 2 bases, J lost 2 bases, and 14 bases lay in between. CDR3 sequence: CAWSIGGLYTDTQYF. CDR3 bases: TGTGCCTGGAGTATAGGAGGGCTCTACACAGATACGCAGTATTTT.

V is TRBV25-1 and J is TRBJ2-7, with D possibly matching TRBD1 (5 bases). The CDR3 length is 17 residues. CDR1 and CDR2 from the germline V gene are MGHDK and SYGVNS. Trimming pared 1 base from V and 0 bases from J, leaving 16 bases between. The CDR3 sequence is CASSESRTTESSYEQYF. The CDR3 DNA is TGTGCCAGCAGTGAATCCAGAACGACAGAAAGCTCCTACGAGCAGTACTTC.

The chain combines TRBV7-2 with TRBJ2-3; 7 bases map to TRBD2. J gave up 0 bases and V 3 bases, and 3 bases lay outside the gene matches. This CDR3 has 15 amino acids. CDR1 and CDR2 (germline): SGHTA, FQGNSA. The CDR3, as DNA: TGTGCCAGCAGCTTCGAGCGGGGTAGCACAGATACGCAGTATTTT. Its translation is CASSFERGSTDTQYF.

The rearrangement uses TRBV29-1 and TRBJ1-2; TRBD1 might be the D (5 bases). Germline CDR1 and CDR2: SQVTM and ANQGSEA. Trimming left V 0 bases short and J 4 bases short, with 12 bases between. CDR3 length: 14 residues. CDR3 nucleotides: TGCAGCGTTGAAGAACCGACAGCCTTCTATGGCTACACCTTC. It encodes CSVEEPTAFYGYTF.

This clone appeared a few times. The chain joins TRBV4-1 to TRBJ2-2, with no clear D. V was trimmed by 0 bases and J by 1 base, leaving 9 bases between them. This CDR3 is 16 amino acids long. Germline CDR1 MGHRA, CDR2 YSYEKL. CDR3: CASSQEGYGNTGELFF. The CDR3 nucleotides read TGCGCCAGCAGCCAAGAAGGGTACGGGAACACCGGGGAGCTGTTTTTT.

This clone was observed a few times. Different DNA sequences within this sample yield the same CDR3. This chain uses TRBV27 with TRBJ1-5, with D perhaps TRBD1 (6 bases). The length of the CDR3 is 14 residues. Deletions cut 0 bases from V and 6 bases from J, with 9 bases between. The V gene's germline CDR1 is MNHEY and CDR2 SMNVEV (reference sequence). The CDR3 region has the DNA TGTGCCAGCAGTTTATCGGGAGGGGGTCAGCCCCAGCATTTT. Protein: CASSLSGGGQPQHF.

As for this clone: A far larger clone is one nucleotide away, so this likely arose from a read error. Other DNA sequences in the sample encode the same CDR3. This chain connects TRBV6-4 to TRBJ2-1; 12 positions match TRBD2. The CDR3 contains 14 residues. Germline CDR1 MRHNA, CDR2 SNTAGT. The CDR3 loop is CASSDGTSGNEQFF. CDR3 in DNA: TGTGCTAGCAGTGACGGGACTAGCGGGAATGAGCAGTTCTTC.

J is TRBJ2-2 and V is TRBV28; D remains unclear. V lost 6 bases and J lost 2, with 7 bases in between. CDR1 MDHEN and CDR2 SYDVKM come from the germline V gene. CDR3 length: 13 amino acids. This CDR3 reads CASRNTNTGELFF. CDR3 coding DNA: TGTGCCAGCAGGAACACAAACACCGGGGAGCTGTTTTTT.

The chain uses TRBV7-6 and TRBJ2-3, with D unresolved. The germline CDR1 and CDR2 sequences are SGHVS and FNYEAQ. This CDR3 spans 15 amino acids. V gave up 1 base and J gave up 4 bases, with 12 bases separating them. In nucleotides, the CDR3 is TGTGCCAGCAGCTTAGAATTATTAAGCGCAGATACGCAGTATTTT. It yields the protein CASSLELLSADTQYF.

This sequence joins TRBV10-1 and TRBJ2-7; D is possibly TRBD2 (6 bases). This CDR3 has 11 residues. The germline CDR1 and CDR2 sequences are WNHNN and SYGVQD (reference sequence). Trimming took off 2 bases at V and 7 bases at J, with 6 bases between the two ends. CDR3 protein: CASSEGREQYF. The DNA for the CDR3 is TGCGCCAGCAGTGAGGGGAGGGAGCAGTACTTC.

The chain employs TRBV11-2 and TRBJ2-7; a possible D gene is TRBD2 (6 bases). V shed 2 bases and J shed 3 bases, with 11 bases lying between them. The germline V gene has CDR1 SGHAT and CDR2 FQNNGV. The CDR3 extends over 14 amino acids. CDR3 bases: TGTGCCAGCAGCTTACCGGGGGTCGGCTACGAGCAGTACTTC. Protein sequence: CASSLPGVGYEQYF.

The rearrangement uses TRBV7-9 and TRBJ1-1; 9 bases map to TRBD1. J was trimmed by 8 bases and V by 6 bases; bases with no gene match: 7. CDR1 and CDR2 (germline): SEHNR, FQNEAQ (reference sequence). The CDR3 is made up of 13 amino acids. In DNA, the CDR3 is TGTGCCAGCAGATATACCGGGACAGGGGAAGCTTTCTTT. Translating gives CASRYTGTGEAFF. Based on the CDR3 plus reference TRBV7-9 and TRBJ1-1, the full variable domain is DTGVSQNPRHKITKRGQNVTFRCDPISEHNRLYWYRQTLGQGPEFLTYFQNEAQLEKSRLLSDRFSAERPKGSFSTLEIQRTEQGDSAMYLCASRYTGTGEAFFGQGTRLTVV.

The chain has TRBV7-3 and TRBJ2-2, with D unresolved. The V gene's germline CDR1 is SGHTA and CDR2 FQGTGA. The length of the CDR3 is 13 residues. V was trimmed by 1 base and J by 7 bases, leaving 7 bases between them. The DNA of the CDR3 is TGTGCCAGCAGCTTAAAACCTTTCGGGGAGCTGTTTTTT. It translates to CASSLKPFGELFF.

The V gene is TRBV14, the J gene TRBJ2-4; unclear D gene. The V gene's germline CDR1 is SGHDN and CDR2 FVKESK. V was shortened by 3 bases and J by 5 bases, with 5 bases between the two germline ends. The CDR3 totals 12 residues. The CDR3 is CASSHAQNIQYF. The CDR3 DNA follows: TGTGCCAGCAGCCATGCTCAAAACATTCAGTACTTC.

This chain links TRBV27 with TRBJ2-7; 7 nucleotides align to TRBD2. Germline lookup yields CDR1 MNHEY and CDR2 SMNVEV (reference sequence). The V gene end was trimmed by 3 bases and the J gene end by 3 bases; junction bases not matched to a gene: 5. The CDR3 sequence is 14 residues long. Here the CDR3 DNA reads TGTGCCAGCAGTTTGGCGGGAGTGGGCTACGAGCAGTACTTC. It is translated as CASSLAGVGYEQYF.

The chain links TRBV4-1 to TRBJ2-1, with 9 bases lining up with TRBD2. This CDR3 is built from 18 residues. Germline-derived CDR1 and CDR2 are MGHRA and YSYEKL. Trimming took 4 bases from V and 3 from J; bases not matched to a gene: 13. The CDR3 nucleotides are TGCGCCAGCAGCCCACTGGGGTTGGCGGGAGGGAACTACAATGAGCAGTTCTTC. This encodes CASSPLGLAGGNYNEQFF.

The V gene is TRBV5-1, the J gene TRBJ2-1; D is ambiguous. Trimming took 6 bases from V and 0 from J, leaving 7 bases between them. This CDR3 region has 13 residues. CDR1 is SGHRS, CDR2 YFSETQ, per germline. The CDR3 bases are TGCGCCAGCACGCAGAGCTCCTACAATGAGCAGTTCTTC. It translates to CASTQSSYNEQFF.

The genes are TRBV7-6 and TRBJ2-1; 8 nucleotides align to TRBD2. CDR1 and CDR2 from the germline V gene are SGHVS and FNYEAQ. CDR3 length: 14 amino acids. Germline trimming cut 5 bases from V and 7 bases from J; bases unmatched to any gene: 7. CDR3 loop: CASSHPGLDNEQFF. The CDR3 region has the DNA TGTGCCAGCAGCCACCCGGGACTAGATAATGAGCAGTTCTTC.

This chain links TRBV27 with TRBJ2-1, with 8 positions matching TRBD2. With 3 bases clipped from V and 4 bases from J, the junction kept 5 bases outside the gene matches. The CDR3 runs to 15 residues. Germline values: CDR1 MNHEY, CDR2 SMNVEV (reference sequence). The CDR3 DNA sequence: TGTGCCAGCAGTTTCTTCGCGGGGGGATACAATGAGCAGTTCTTC. Amino acids: CASSFFAGGYNEQFF.

The chain employs TRBV27 and TRBJ2-2, with TRBD1 as a possible D gene (5 bases). This CDR3 is built from 15 residues. V was trimmed by 5 bases and J by 6 bases, leaving 16 bases between them. The V gene's germline CDR1 is MNHEY and CDR2 SMNVEV (reference sequence). This CDR3 is CASSPPVGAPGELFF. CDR3 nucleotides: TGTGCCAGCAGTCCACCTGTAGGGGCGCCCGGGGAGCTGTTTTTT.

The J gene is TRBJ2-5, the V gene TRBV7-9; 7 nucleotides match TRBD1. In germline, CDR1 is SEHNR, CDR2 FQNEAQ (reference sequence). The CDR3 extends over 17 amino acids. The J segment lost 1 base and the V segment lost 5 bases, leaving 13 bases of the junction unmatched. CDR3 loop: CASSLPRGRQGQETQYF. As DNA, the CDR3 is TGTGCCAGCAGCCTACCTAGAGGTCGACAGGGCCAAGAGACCCAGTACTTC. Full variable domain (outside the CDR3, taken from reference TRBV7-9 and TRBJ2-5): DTGVSQNPRHKITKRGQNVTFRCDPISEHNRLYWYRQTLGQGPEFLTYFQNEAQLEKSRLLSDRFSAERPKGSFSTLEIQRTEQGDSAMYLCASSLPRGRQGQETQYFGPGTRLLVL.

The chain is built from TRBV28 and TRBJ2-7, with 7 positions matching TRBD1. The CDR3 loop spans 14 amino acids. The V segment lost 3 bases and the J segment 2 bases; nucleotides outside the gene matches: 4. The V gene's germline CDR1 is MDHEN and CDR2 SYDVKM. CDR3 amino acids: CASSFVTGAYEQYF. The CDR3 region has the DNA TGTGCCAGCAGTTTCGTTACAGGGGCCTACGAGCAGTACTTC.

This clone was counted a single time. The rearrangement joins TRBV4-1 to TRBJ2-1; D may be TRBD1 (5 bases). The CDR3 is 14 residues long. Germline CDR1 reads MGHRA; CDR2 reads YSYEKL. V lost 4 bases and J lost 7, with 14 bases in between. The CDR3 loop reads CASSRTQGANEQFF. CDR3 in DNA: TGCGCCAGCAGCCGTACCCAGGGTGCTAATGAGCAGTTCTTC.

This chain links TRBV7-9 with TRBJ2-7, with TRBD1 matching over 9 bases. V was pared by 7 bases and J by 3 bases, with 4 bases of the junction left unmatched. CDR1 is SEHNR and CDR2 is FQNEAQ in the germline V gene (reference sequence). The CDR3 runs 13 residues. The CDR3 loop reads CASKTGGDYEQYF. The CDR3 nucleotides read TGTGCCAGCAAGACAGGGGGGGACTACGAGCAGTACTTC.

V usage is TRBV30 and J usage is TRBJ2-2; a possible D gene is TRBD2 (5 bases). The CDR3 loop spans 12 amino acids. CDR1 is GTSNPN, CDR2 SVGIG, per germline (reference sequence). The V and J ends lost 4 bases and 5 bases respectively, with 8 bases between them. In DNA, the CDR3 is TGTGCCTGGACGCCGGGAACCGGGGAGCTGTTTTTT. This translates into CAWTPGTGELFF.